These 13 T cell receptor beta chains share one sample of origin, sequenced in a study of lung T cells in sarcoidosis with Löfgren's syndrome. Each CDR3 protein is one row after TCRdb ran MiXCR on the reads. The sample contains approximately 20,000 distinct CDR3 sequences, less than 25% of which appear only once. The specimen was CD4+ T cells from PBMCs. These receptors all come from a human donor with sarcoidosis (Löfgren's syndrome or another form), or a control subject (not recorded which).

Many counts were recorded for this clonotype. This chain connects TRBV7-9 to TRBJ2-7, with D perhaps matching TRBD2 (6 bases). V lost 5 bases to trimming and J lost 0 bases, with 14 bases between them. Germline CDR1 and CDR2: SEHNR and FQNEAQ (reference sequence). This CDR3 spans 15 amino acids. DNA for the CDR3: TGTGCCAGCAGCCCCAGGACTACCTTCTCCTACGAGCAGTACTTC. Protein sequence: CASSPRTTFSYEQYF.

This clonotype appeared many times. The chain links TRBV28 to TRBJ1-2, with D perhaps matching TRBD1 (5 bases). CDR1 and CDR2 (germline): MDHEN, SYDVKM. Trimming left V 4 bases short and J 3 bases short, with 12 bases between. The CDR3 is 14 amino acids. As DNA, the CDR3 is TGTGCCAGCAGTTCGTTAGGGGTTGACTATGGCTACACCTTC. As protein: CASSSLGVDYGYTF.

This clonotype is labeled as medium-sized. The rearrangement joins TRBV25-1 to TRBJ2-3; the D call may be TRBD1 or TRBD2 (5 bases each). CDR3 length: 15 amino acids. Germline values: CDR1 MGHDK, CDR2 SYGVNS. The V end was cut by 5 bases, the J end by 2 bases, with 14 bases between. In DNA, the CDR3 is TGTGCCAGCAGTAACCCCGGGGCCGCCACAGATACGCAGTATTTT. Encoded protein: CASSNPGAATDTQYF. The full variable domain, its missing parts supplied by reference TRBV25-1 and TRBJ2-3, is EADIYQTPRYLVIGTGKKITLECSQTMGHDKMYWYQQDPGMELHLIHYSYGVNSTEKGDLSSESTVSRIRTEHFPLTLESARPSHTSQYLCASSNPGAATDTQYFGPGTRLTVL.

This clonotype was seen ten or more times. The gene calls are TRBV12-3 or TRBV12-4 and TRBJ2-7; D remains unclear. CDR3 length: 13 residues. Trimming pared 3 bases from V and 3 bases from J, leaving 9 bases between. CDR3 region: CASSFAESYEQYF. The CDR3 nucleotides read TGTGCCAGCAGTTTTGCAGAGAGCTACGAGCAGTACTTC.

This clonotype came up many times. The rearrangement uses TRBV29-1 and TRBJ2-3; D tentatively reads TRBD1 or TRBD2 (8 bases each). V was pared by 4 bases and J by 2 bases, with 25 bases between. Germline loops: CDR1 SQVTM, CDR2 ANQGSEA. This CDR3 is 18 amino acids long. CDR3 nucleotides: TGCAGCGTTGGCCATCAAGCGGGAGACAGGGGATTCACAGATACGCAGTATTTT. This gives the protein CSVGHQAGDRGFTDTQYF.

This clonotype has a count of ten or more. The rearrangement joins TRBV6-1 to TRBJ2-5; D remains unclear. Deletions cut 7 bases from V and 4 bases from J, with 13 bases between. Looked up from germline, CDR1 is MNHNS and CDR2 is SASEGT. The CDR3 has 13 amino acids. The chain's CDR3 is CASTRTLLETQYF. CDR3 DNA sequence: TGTGCCAGCACAAGGACCCTCCTAGAGACCCAGTACTTC.

This clonotype is categorized as medium-sized. V and J are TRBV6-1 and TRBJ2-7; 13 bases align to TRBD2. The CDR3 consists of 16 residues. Germline CDR1 and CDR2: MNHNS and SASEGT. Germline trimming cut 7 bases from V and 5 bases from J; bases unmatched to any gene: 11. The CDR3 loop is CASIRWTGLAGNEQYF. CDR3 nucleotide sequence: TGTGCCAGCATCCGTTGGACGGGACTAGCGGGAAACGAGCAGTACTTC.

This clonotype is labeled as medium-sized. The rearrangement uses TRBV6-1 and TRBJ1-5; weak D call: TRBD1 (6 bases). Trimming cost V 6 bases and J 7 bases, with 16 bases left between them. The CDR3 totals 14 residues. Germline values: CDR1 MNHNS, CDR2 SASEGT. CDR3 protein: CASRSTGTNQPQHF. In DNA form, the CDR3 reads TGTGCCAGCAGATCAACCGGGACAAACCAGCCCCAGCATTTT.

Within the sample, this clonotype is medium-sized. The chain employs TRBV25-1 and TRBJ1-3; a weak D match, TRBD1 (6 bases). The V and J ends lost 1 base and 2 bases respectively, with 15 bases between them. The germline CDR1 and CDR2 sequences are MGHDK and SYGVNS. The CDR3 loop spans 17 amino acids. The CDR3: CASSEFQGGTAGNTIYF. DNA for the CDR3: TGTGCCAGCAGTGAATTTCAAGGGGGAACTGCTGGAAACACCATATATTTT. The complete variable domain, with remaining parts taken from reference TRBV25-1 and TRBJ1-3, reads EADIYQTPRYLVIGTGKKITLECSQTMGHDKMYWYQQDPGMELHLIHYSYGVNSTEKGDLSSESTVSRIRTEHFPLTLESARPSHTSQYLCASSEFQGGTAGNTIYFGEGSWLTVV.

The table lists this clonotype with many counts. The chain joins TRBV3-1 to TRBJ2-7; 8 bases align to TRBD1. This CDR3 comprises 15 residues. Looked up from germline, CDR1 is LGHDT and CDR2 is YNNKEL (reference sequence). V dropped 0 bases and J dropped 3; count of bases not matched to a gene: 4. In DNA, the CDR3 is TGTGCCAGCAGCCAAGAACCGGGACAGGACTACGAGCAGTACTTC. The encoded protein is CASSQEPGQDYEQYF.

This clonotype was seen at least ten times. CDR3 amino acids: CASSLRTANEKLFF. CDR3 nucleotide sequence: TGTGCCAGCAGCCTGCGGACGGCTAATGAAAAACTGTTTTTT. The rearrangement links TRBV12-3 or TRBV12-4 to TRBJ1-4; D gene ambiguous. CDR3 length equals 14 residues. V lost 6 bases, J lost 3 bases, and 11 bases lay in between.

This clonotype ranks as medium-sized. Written as DNA, the CDR3 is TGCAGTGCTAGAGCCCAGGGATGGGTCCAAGAGACCCAGTACTTC. Its protein product is CSARAQGWVQETQYF. The chain uses TRBV20-1 and TRBJ2-5, with D perhaps TRBD1 (5 bases). Germline V lookup: CDR1 DFQATT, CDR2 SNEGSKA (reference sequence). Trimming shortened V by 1 base and J by 1 base, and 13 bases separated the two germline ends. The CDR3 length is 15 residues.

This clonotype was counted many times. The J gene is TRBJ2-7, the V gene TRBV20-1; a weak D match, TRBD1 (6 bases). Germline CDR1 and CDR2: DFQATT and SNEGSKA (reference sequence). This CDR3 has 17 amino acids. Deletions cut 5 bases from V and 3 bases from J, with 26 bases between. CDR3 nucleotides: TGCAGTGCTTGGAACCCTTGGACAGACCAGGGAAACTACGAGCAGTACTTC. This translates into CSAWNPWTDQGNYEQYF.